This entry lists 27 T cell receptor beta chains sequenced from one sample in a study of T-cell memory formation after mild COVID-19 (dated by TCRdb to the early 2020s). Libraries were built with 5' RACE. TCRdb records Illumina NovaSeq 6000 as the sequencer. TCRdb itself trimmed the public reads at Q25 with fastp, ran MiXCR and retained productive beta chains. All rows with the same CDR3 protein become a single entry with the most common DNA and genes. Across this sample there are 250,000 to 350,000 distinct CDR3 sequences, with approximately 14% seen only once. Roughly a fifth of the sample is in the top ten clones. Sequencing was done on a sample of PBMCs or a T cell subset sorted from them (not recorded which). The receptors were sampled from a man aged 18-30 years who had mild COVID-19 (a few samples of this study predate the infection). The sample titles of this study are shuffled in the database, so cell type and time point are left out; the donor was told from shared clones.

This clonotype was recorded at least ten times. The chain employs TRBV6-5 and TRBJ2-1; TRBD1 matches 8 bases. With V trimmed by 8 bases and J by 0 bases, 6 bases remained unmatched. The CDR3 covers 15 residues. The germline gives CDR1 MNHEY, CDR2 SVGAGI. CDR3 DNA: TGTGCCAGCCGAGTTACAGGGGGCTCCTACAATGAGCAGTTCTTC. This gives the protein CASRVTGGSYNEQFF.

This sequence joins TRBV5-1 and TRBJ2-7, with 7 bases matching TRBD1. Trimming at V came to 4 bases and at J to 5 bases, leaving 9 bases not matched to a gene. Germline V gene data show CDR1 as SGHRS and CDR2 as YFSETQ. The CDR3 sequence is 14 residues long. The CDR3 is CASSPRQGSDEQYF. In nucleotides, the CDR3 is TGCGCCAGCAGCCCCCGACAGGGTAGCGACGAGCAGTACTTC.

In this sample, this clonotype turned up a few times. The J gene is TRBJ1-1, the V gene TRBV5-1; TRBD1 matches at 10 bases. This CDR3 has 15 amino acids. With 4 bases clipped from V and 7 bases from J, the junction kept 10 bases outside the gene matches. Germline values: CDR1 SGHRS, CDR2 YFSETQ. For the CDR3, the DNA is TGCGCCAGCAGCCAAACCCAGACAGGGGGCGTTGAAGCTTTCTTT. Protein product: CASSQTQTGGVEAFF.

This clonotype occurred a few times. The V call is TRBV20-1, the J call TRBJ1-1; 12 nucleotides agree with TRBD1. The ends lost 3 bases at V and 6 bases at J; junction bases unmatched: 8. The CDR3 runs to 15 residues. From germline, CDR1 is DFQATT and CDR2 SNEGSKA (reference sequence). CDR3 region: CSARLGTGGVSEAFF. CDR3 nucleotide sequence: TGCAGTGCTAGGCTTGGGACAGGGGGCGTCTCTGAAGCTTTCTTT.

This clonotype was counted between two and nine times. This chain connects TRBV15 to TRBJ2-2; tentative D call: TRBD1 (7 bases). CDR1 and CDR2 from the germline V gene are LNHNV and YYDKDF (reference sequence). The CDR3 sequence is 16 residues long. V shed 1 base and J shed 5 bases, with 14 bases lying between them. The CDR3 sequence: CATSRGGDRQTGELFF. The CDR3 nucleotides are TGTGCCACCAGCAGAGGGGGGGACAGACAAACCGGGGAGCTGTTTTTT.

This clonotype occurred many times. This rearrangement joins TRBV5-1 to TRBJ2-5; D uncertain. The V gene's germline CDR1 is SGHRS and CDR2 YFSETQ. The CDR3 is 13 amino acids. V lost 1 base, J lost 3 bases, and 7 bases lay in between. The CDR3 is CASSLIREETQYF. The CDR3 coding sequence is TGCGCCAGCAGCTTGATCCGTGAAGAGACCCAGTACTTC.

This rearrangement joins TRBV20-1 to TRBJ1-1; no reliable D call. CDR3 size: 13 residues. Germline values: CDR1 DFQATT, CDR2 SNEGSKA (reference sequence). Trimming removed 3 bases at V and 5 bases at J, with 13 bases between. CDR3: CSAREGGRTEAFF. In nucleotides, the CDR3 is TGCAGTGCTAGGGAGGGTGGTCGGACTGAAGCTTTCTTT.

This clonotype was seen a few times. V is TRBV28 and J is TRBJ1-2; maybe TRBD1 (6 bases). V was clipped by 11 bases and J by 3 bases, with 13 bases between them. This CDR3 contains 12 residues. Germline V gene data show CDR1 as MDHEN and CDR2 as SYDVKM. The CDR3 sequence is CAARAGDYGYTF. CDR3 bases: TGTGCCGCCAGGGCAGGGGACTATGGCTACACCTTC.

This rearrangement joins TRBV28 to TRBJ2-5; 8 bases agree with TRBD2. Germline loops: CDR1 MDHEN, CDR2 SYDVKM. The CDR3 loop spans 16 amino acids. The J segment lost 5 bases and the V segment lost 7 bases, leaving 15 bases of the junction unmatched. CDR3 in amino acids: CASTSPGGRTEETQYF. The CDR3 nucleotides read TGTGCCAGCACCTCCCCGGGGGGGCGGACGGAGGAGACCCAGTACTTC.

There are many counts of this clonotype. The J gene is TRBJ2-1, the V gene TRBV21-1; the table's D call TRBD1 went unverified against the DNA. TRBV21-1 represents a pseudogene. The CDR3 runs 19 residues. The CDR3 spells CASTLSGTGTSHSYNEQFF. CDR3 DNA sequence: TGTGCCAGCACCTTAAGTGGGACAGGGACTAGCCATTCCTACAATGAGCAGTTCTTC.

V and J are TRBV6-5 and TRBJ1-5; a possible D gene is TRBD1 (5 bases). This CDR3 has 15 amino acids. The germline CDR1 and CDR2 sequences are MNHEY and SVGAGI. V was pared by 0 bases and J by 5 bases, with 11 bases between. For the CDR3, the DNA is TGTGCCAGCAGTTACTCGTGGGGAGGGGATCAGCCCCAGCATTTT. Protein product: CASSYSWGGDQPQHF.

This chain joins TRBV6-2 or TRBV6-3 and TRBJ1-5; unclear D gene. The germline V gene encodes CDR1 MNHEY and CDR2 SVGEGT. CDR3 size: 16 residues. Trimming took off 1 base at V and 3 bases at J, with 13 bases between the two ends. The DNA for the CDR3 is TGTGCCAGCAGTTACTTTGGACGAAATCTCAATCAGCCCCAGCATTTT. Its protein is CASSYFGRNLNQPQHF.

This clonotype was counted a few times. The rearrangement links TRBV20-1 to TRBJ2-7; D is possibly TRBD1 (5 bases). V lost 0 bases and J lost 6, with 15 bases in between. The germline CDR1 and CDR2 sequences are DFQATT and SNEGSKA (reference sequence). The CDR3 contains 14 residues. DNA of the CDR3: TGCAGTGCTAGAGATGTGAGGATTCAGGGCGAGCAGTACTTC. It translates to CSARDVRIQGEQYF.

The V gene is TRBV5-1, the J gene TRBJ2-7; D might be TRBD2 (5 bases). The V end lost 2 bases, the J end lost 3 bases, and 12 bases lay between the germline ends. Germline assignment: CDR1 SGHRS and CDR2 YFSETQ. The CDR3 covers 14 residues. The CDR3 DNA sequence: TGCGCCAGCAGCTTAGGCAGGACTGTCTACGAGCAGTACTTC. Translated: CASSLGRTVYEQYF.

The chain recombines TRBV7-6 with TRBJ1-1, with D uncertain. The ends were cut back, 5 bases at V and 6 bases at J, with 22 bases in the middle. Germline V gene lookup returns CDR1 SGHVS and CDR2 FNYEAQ. This CDR3 spans 16 amino acids. CDR3 protein: CASSPDRSGRRSEAFF. In DNA, the CDR3 is TGTGCCAGCAGCCCAGACCGATCGGGGAGGAGGTCTGAAGCTTTCTTT. The whole variable domain, filled in from reference TRBV7-6 and TRBJ1-1, reads GAGVSQSPRYKVTKRGQDVALRCDPISGHVSLYWYRQALGQGPEFLTYFNYEAQQDKSGLPNDRFSAERPEGSISTLTIQRTEQRDSAMYRCASSPDRSGRRSEAFFGQGTRLTVV.

This chain uses TRBV11-3 with TRBJ2-3; D call uncertain. The CDR3 is 14 amino acids. Germline CDR1 SGHNT, CDR2 YENEEA. V gave up 5 bases and J gave up 4 bases, with 13 bases separating them. This chain's CDR3 is CASSPAPAADTQYF. CDR3 DNA: TGTGCCAGCAGCCCAGCCCCAGCCGCAGATACGCAGTATTTT.

This clonotype was seen ten or more times. The chain has TRBV7-2 and TRBJ2-1; the D is unclear. Trimming took off 0 bases at V and 4 bases at J, with 4 bases between the two ends. The CDR3 covers 13 residues. CDR1 is SGHTA, CDR2 FQGNSA, per germline. This CDR3 reads CASSLAQYNEQFF. The CDR3, as DNA: TGTGCCAGCAGCTTAGCGCAATACAATGAGCAGTTCTTC.

This clonotype was seen a handful of times. The rearrangement joins TRBV10-3 to TRBJ1-1; no clear D gene. Germline V lookup: CDR1 ENHRY, CDR2 SYGVKD. The V and J ends lost 6 bases and 2 bases respectively, with 13 bases between them. The CDR3 extends over 14 amino acids. CDR3 protein: CAIRAGFLNTEAFF. DNA for the CDR3: TGTGCCATCAGGGCGGGCTTCCTTAACACTGAAGCTTTCTTT.

This clonotype has only a few counts. The chain couples TRBV6-6 to TRBJ1-3; 10 bases align to TRBD1. Trimming took 4 bases from V and 7 from J; bases not matched to a gene: 7. CDR3 length: 15 amino acids. Germline assignment: CDR1 MNHNY and CDR2 SVGAGI (reference sequence). CDR3 coding DNA: TGTGCCAGCAGTTTTGCCGGGACAGGGGTGAACACCATATATTTT. It is translated as CASSFAGTGVNTIYF.

This clonotype occurred a few times. The chain carries TRBV20-1 and TRBJ1-2; maybe TRBD1 (5 bases). The CDR3 has 13 amino acids. V lost 1 base and J lost 7, with 13 bases in between. Germline V CDR1 and CDR2: DFQATT, SNEGSKA (reference sequence). For the CDR3, the DNA is TGCAGTGCTAGAGTTGGTGTCGGGGCTGGCTACACCTTC. As protein: CSARVGVGAGYTF.

This clonotype was detected a few times. V is TRBV6-1 and J is TRBJ2-5, with 9 bases fitting TRBD1. V was clipped by 4 bases and J by 4 bases; unmatched bases: 7. Germline CDR1 is MNHNS and CDR2 is SASEGT. CDR3 size: 15 residues. The CDR3 bases are TGTGCCAGCAGTGTACAGGGGGCCGGGGTAGAGACCCAGTACTTC. It translates to CASSVQGAGVETQYF.

The rearrangement joins TRBV27 to TRBJ2-4; 12 bases match TRBD1. Germline CDR1 and CDR2: MNHEY and SMNVEV (reference sequence). V lost 2 bases, J lost 3 bases, and 5 bases stayed unmatched. The CDR3 totals 17 residues. The CDR3 protein is CASSLRGQGASKNIQYF. In DNA form, the CDR3 reads TGTGCCAGCAGTTTAAGGGGACAGGGGGCTAGCAAAAACATTCAGTACTTC.

This chain's CDR3 is CASSFTGVGGYTF. The CDR3 DNA reads TGTGCCAGCAGTTTTACGGGGGTAGGCGGCTACACCTTC. The chain combines TRBV12-3 or TRBV12-4 with TRBJ1-2; D may be TRBD1 (5 bases). Deletions cut 3 bases from V and 8 bases from J, with 13 bases between. The CDR3 is made up of 13 amino acids.

This chain joins TRBV9 and TRBJ2-7; tentatively, D is TRBD2 (5 bases). Germline-derived CDR1 and CDR2 are SGDLS and YYNGEE. The CDR3 has 15 residues. With 2 bases removed from V and 0 bases from J, the gap between germline ends came to 12 bases. CDR3 amino acids: CASSVSSGISYEQYF. The CDR3 nucleotides are TGTGCCAGCAGCGTGTCGTCGGGGATCTCCTACGAGCAGTACTTC.

The rearrangement joins TRBV20-1 to TRBJ2-3, with 12 bases aligning to TRBD2. The CDR3 has 17 residues. The V and J ends lost 6 bases and 0 bases, in that order; junction bases with no gene match: 10. Germline-derived CDR1 and CDR2 are DFQATT and SNEGSKA (reference sequence). The CDR3: CSARGLAGGWSTDTQYF. The CDR3 DNA follows: TGCAGTGCCCGCGGGCTAGCGGGGGGGTGGAGCACAGATACGCAGTATTTT.

A few counts support this clonotype. The chain couples TRBV29-1 to TRBJ2-1, with a weak D call TRBD1 (5 bases). The CDR3 totals 14 residues. Germline V gene sequence: CDR1 SQVTM, CDR2 ANQGSEA. V was pared by 3 bases and J by 7 bases, with 16 bases between. The CDR3 DNA follows: TGCAGCGTTGAGCAGCTCGGCAGGGAAAATGAGCAGTTCTTC. Translation gives CSVEQLGRENEQFF.

This clonotype was detected a few times. This chain links TRBV10-1 with TRBJ2-7; D perhaps matches TRBD1 (5 bases). This CDR3 is built from 13 residues. V lost 5 bases and J lost 3, with 11 bases in between. The germline V gene encodes CDR1 WNHNN and CDR2 SYGVQD (reference sequence). The CDR3 loop reads CASSPGSRYEQYF. The CDR3 DNA follows: TGCGCCAGCAGTCCAGGGTCTCGCTACGAGCAGTACTTC.